This TCR beta chain was captured in a study of control samples from healthy donors and cancer patients. The ends were cut back, 5 bases at V and 0 bases at J, with 10 bases in the middle. This CDR3 contains 15 residues. In germline, CDR1 is SGHVS, CDR2 FNYEAQ. Sequencing used immunoSEQ multiplex PCR; TCRdb keeps in-frame clones, though not all of them. The repertoire includes some 150,000 clones, approximately 94% of them detected once, and 14% sits in the top ten. The TCR was taken from a man in his sixties with colorectal cancer. This sequence joins TRBV7-6 and TRBJ2-2, with D possibly being TRBD1 or TRBD2 (5 bases each). The material sequenced was PBMCs. The chain's CDR3 is CASSPGTANTGELFF. CDR3 nucleotide sequence: TGTGCCAGCAGCCCGGGGACGGCGAACACCGGGGAGCTGTTTTTT.